The rows below give T cell receptor beta chains drawn from one sample of a study of blood T cell repertoires in COVID-19. Assay: immunoSEQ multiplex PCR; the TCRdb copy retains only in-frame clones and omits some. This table holds about 180,000 clones, 80% to 85% found once. The specimen sequenced was peripheral blood. The source is a woman aged 80 or over with COVID-19, enrolled during active disease. Both conserved end residues are part of each CDR3. Each record gives: V gene, D gene, J gene, clone size, CDR3 protein. D genes are given only for firm matches. Clone size appears in some rows only: once, few, many, or a class for an expanded clone.

TRBV15	TRBD2	TRBJ2-3	NA	CATSDVGLAGSTDTQYF
TRBV7-8	NA	TRBJ1-6	NA	CASSLDSYSPLHF
TRBV6-2/TRBV6-3	NA	TRBJ2-3	NA	CASSPTGLWSTDTQYF
TRBV5-1	NA	TRBJ2-1	NA	CASSSSGSIYSYNEQFF
TRBV4-1	TRBD2	TRBJ2-1	NA	CASSLFSGRRNEQFF
TRBV5-1	TRBD2	TRBJ2-5	NA	CASSLVGGETQYF
TRBV6-2/TRBV6-3	TRBD2	TRBJ2-7	once	CASSKRGRGGLHEQYF
TRBV3-1/TRBV3-2	TRBD1	TRBJ2-3	NA	CASSQGFGTGVTDTQYF
TRBV27	NA	TRBJ1-1	few	CASSLLLADTEAFF
TRBV6-5	NA	TRBJ1-1	NA	CASSTPREGTEAFF
TRBV27	NA	TRBJ1-2	NA	CASSQRGFYGYTF
TRBV11-3	NA	TRBJ1-4	many	CASSSRSGDEYEKLFF
TRBV7-2	NA	TRBJ2-3	once	CASSFPGDLTDTQYF
TRBV4-1	TRBD2	TRBJ2-3	NA	CASSQGPILASLVTDTQYF
TRBV6-2/TRBV6-3	TRBD1	TRBJ1-1	NA	CASSPGTGRGGTEAFF
TRBV19	TRBD2	TRBJ2-5	NA	CASSTGREPSGTQYF
TRBV28	NA	TRBJ2-4	NA	CASKKAGTFNIQYF
TRBV28	TRBD1	TRBJ1-2	NA	CASSLWFDRDYGYTF
TRBV5-1	NA	TRBJ2-4	once	CASRQDIRDIQYF
TRBV5-1	NA	TRBJ2-3	NA	CASSLALLSTDTQYF
TRBV11-3	TRBD1	TRBJ2-7	NA	CASSIRTGSYEQYF
TRBV6-5	NA	TRBJ1-3	few	CASRRGFSGNTIYF
TRBV7-9	TRBD2	TRBJ2-2	NA	CASSLTGTIGIAGELFF
TRBV2	TRBD1	TRBJ1-5	NA	CASSALPPRQGAGQPQHF
TRBV30	TRBD1	TRBJ1-2	NA	CAWSRQGAGNYGYTF
TRBV14	TRBD1	TRBJ2-6	NA	CASSQQPRDRRSGANVLTF
TRBV5-1	TRBD1	TRBJ1-1	NA	CASSSTGAEAFF